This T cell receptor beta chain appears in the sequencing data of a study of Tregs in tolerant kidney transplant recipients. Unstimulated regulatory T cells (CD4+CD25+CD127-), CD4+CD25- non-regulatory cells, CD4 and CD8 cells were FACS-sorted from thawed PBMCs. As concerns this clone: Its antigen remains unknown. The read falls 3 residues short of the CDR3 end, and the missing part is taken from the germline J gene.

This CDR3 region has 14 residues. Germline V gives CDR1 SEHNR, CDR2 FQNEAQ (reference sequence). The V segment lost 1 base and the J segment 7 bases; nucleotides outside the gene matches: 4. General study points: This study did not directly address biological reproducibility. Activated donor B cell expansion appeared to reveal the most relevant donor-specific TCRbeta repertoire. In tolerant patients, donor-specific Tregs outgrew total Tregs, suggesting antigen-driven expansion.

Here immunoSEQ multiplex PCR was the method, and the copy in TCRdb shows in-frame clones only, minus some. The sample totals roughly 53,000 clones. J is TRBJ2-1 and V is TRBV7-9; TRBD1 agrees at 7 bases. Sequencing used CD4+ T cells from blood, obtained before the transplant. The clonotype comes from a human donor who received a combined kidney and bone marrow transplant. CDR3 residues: CASSLEGAQNEQFF. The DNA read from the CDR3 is TGTGCCAGCAGCTTAGAGGGGGCCCAGAATGAG. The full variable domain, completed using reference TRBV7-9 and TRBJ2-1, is DTGVSQNPRHKITKRGQNVTFRCDPISEHNRLYWYRQTLGQGPEFLTYFQNEAQLEKSRLLSDRFSAERPKGSFSTLEIQRTEQGDSAMYLCASSLEGAQNEQFFGPGTRLTVL.